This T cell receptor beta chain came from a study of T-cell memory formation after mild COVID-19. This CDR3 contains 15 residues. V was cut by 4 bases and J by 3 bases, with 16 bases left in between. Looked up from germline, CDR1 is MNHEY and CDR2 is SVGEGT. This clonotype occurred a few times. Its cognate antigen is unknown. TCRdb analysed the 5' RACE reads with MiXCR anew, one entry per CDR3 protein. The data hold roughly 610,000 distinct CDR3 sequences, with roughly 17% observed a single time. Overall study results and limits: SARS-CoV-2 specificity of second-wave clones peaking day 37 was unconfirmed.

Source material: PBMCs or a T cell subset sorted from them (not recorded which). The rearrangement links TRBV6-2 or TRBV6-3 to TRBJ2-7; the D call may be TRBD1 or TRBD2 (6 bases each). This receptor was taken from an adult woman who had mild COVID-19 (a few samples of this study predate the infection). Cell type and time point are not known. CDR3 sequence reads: CASSSSGGRLYEQYF. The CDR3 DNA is TGTGCCAGCAGTTCCTCCGGGGGCAGACTCTACGAGCAGTACTTC.